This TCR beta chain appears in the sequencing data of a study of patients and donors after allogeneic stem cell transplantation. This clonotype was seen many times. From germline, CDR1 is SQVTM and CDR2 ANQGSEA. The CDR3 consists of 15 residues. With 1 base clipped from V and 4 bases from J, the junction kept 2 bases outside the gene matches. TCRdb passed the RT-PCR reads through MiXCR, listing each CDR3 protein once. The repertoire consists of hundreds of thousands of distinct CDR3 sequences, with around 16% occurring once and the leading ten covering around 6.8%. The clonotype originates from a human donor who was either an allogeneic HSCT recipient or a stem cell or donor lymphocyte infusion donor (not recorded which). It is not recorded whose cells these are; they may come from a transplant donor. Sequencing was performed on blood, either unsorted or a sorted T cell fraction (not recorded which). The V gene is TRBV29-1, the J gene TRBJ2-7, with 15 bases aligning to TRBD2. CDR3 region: CSVEGGLAGGYEQYF. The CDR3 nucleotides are TGCAGCGTTGAAGGCGGACTAGCGGGAGGGTACGAGCAGTACTTC.